The subject of this entry is one T cell receptor beta chain. This clone showed up just a few times. Its target antigen remains unknown. Base qualities are not provided; no much larger clone lies one nucleotide away. This record belongs to a study of memory CD4+ T cells and cytomegalovirus serostatus (dated by TCRdb to between 2018 and 2020). At the level of the whole study: The cohort included approximately 35 healthy adults from Belgium, of whom 9 were CMV seropositive and 24 were CMV seronegative. To replicate a published TCR-based CMV serostatus classifier, the researchers sequenced the CD4+ memory TCRbeta repertoires of a Belgian cohort whose cytomegalovirus serostatus was known.

A FACSAria II was used to sort memory CD4+ T cells, defined as single viable CD3+CD4+CD8-CD45RO+ cells. CMV serostatus was determined with a Roche Elecsys assay detecting serum IgG against CMV pp150, pp28, p38 and p52. After the samples were thawed, total CD4+ T cells were enriched through positive selection using CD4 magnetic microbeads. The samples came from a different study that was designed specifically to examine the CD4+ T cell memory repertoire. Following standard operating procedures, peripheral blood mononuclear cells were isolated and cryopreserved, while serum was kept at -80 degrees C. Staining used CD3-PerCP (BW264/56), CD4-APC (RPA-T4), CD45RO-PE (UCHT1) and CD8-Pacific Orange (3B5) antibodies, with Sytox blue excluding non-viable cells. The Quick-DNA Microprep Kit was used to extract genomic DNA from the sorted cells. Amplification of TCRbeta DNA was done with the immunoSEQ hsTCRbeta kit, following the protocol from the manufacturer. An Illumina MiSeq instrument was used to sequence the TCRbeta libraries. The authors processed their data as follows. Following removal of out-of-frame sequences, approximately 2.1 million distinct TCRbeta sequences were retained, with an average of around 67,000 per individual. Two values were used to score each individual: the count of fewer than 200 previously reported CMV-associated TCRbeta sequences and the total count of productive distinct TCRbeta sequences. A beta-binomial model was reimplemented in Python, and scikit-learn random forests with default parameters were trained on US cohort data. On the Belgian cohort, classifier performance was reported as the median AUC, along with percentile confidence intervals, across 10,000 bootstrap iterations. Sourced from immuneACCESS, this table was stored by TCRdb with only in-frame sequences that have V and J called. A share of the clones is absent; for the studies checked, an unresolved V gene accounts for under half, and the remainder has no known explanation. The V and J calls and the clone size are those of that table, but D and trimming were determined from the DNA. The sample table contains 85,000 to 100,000 clones; only one count was recorded for 80% of them. The ten top clones hold 3.6% of the sample.

The study at large found these results: The results were interpreted as suggesting that the CMV-associated TCR signature is mostly present in the CD4+ memory repertoire. Among the roughly 160 previously reported CMV-associated TCRbeta sequences, some 69 showed up in the CD4+ memory repertoires, with each one found in between one and five individuals. Only CD4+CD45RO+ memory cells were sequenced, in contrast to the original study, which included naive and memory CD4+ and CD8+ populations. For CMV serostatus prediction, a median bootstrapped AUC of about 0.96 was reached with the original framework, and a median bootstrapped AUC of roughly 0.89 was reached with a US-trained random forest. On the Belgian cohort, the classifier based on the original framework reached a median bootstrapped AUC of about 0.96, with a 95% CI of 0.76-1.00.

Reading the germline V gene gives CDR1 SNHLY and CDR2 FYNNEI. V drops 4 bases and J drops 11 bases, leaving 8 bases in between. The CDR3 runs 10 amino acids, cysteine and phenylalanine included. The sequence is cut down to CDR3 DNA, 30 bases in frame from base 1. Material: memory CD4+ T cells from blood. The sequence derives from an adult in good health and CMV-seropositive. The rearranged chain carries TRBV2 and TRBJ1-1; the D gene lacks a confident call. In nucleotide form, the sequence is TGTGCCAGCAGTGTGTCCACCGCTTTCTTT. It translates to CASSVSTAFF.